This is a list of T cell receptor beta chains from one sample in a study of blood T cell repertoires in COVID-19. The table came from immunoSEQ multiplex PCR; TCRdb's copy has only in-frame clones and leaves some out. Of about 300,000 clones detected, about 82% appear once; the ten largest clones hold about 1.7%. Specimen: peripheral blood. These receptors all stem from a woman aged 45-59 years with acute or convalescent COVID-19. Both conserved end residues are part of each CDR3. The D gene is left open where the match is weak. The size entry is marked missing in some rows and otherwise reads once, few, many or a size class.

TRBJ1-5 - TRBV7-9 TRBD1 CASSFSGTGRNQPQHF TGTGCCAGCAGCTTTTCCGGGACAGGGCGAAATCAGCCCCAGCATTTT
TRBJ1-1 - TRBV7-3 - CASSLMHGNTEAFF TGTGCCAGCAGCTTAATGCACGGGAACACTGAAGCTTTCTTT
TRBJ1-1 - TRBV19 - CASKAQINTEAFF TGTGCCTCCAAGGCACAGATTAACACTGAAGCTTTCTTT
TRBJ2-1 - TRBV3-1/TRBV3-2 TRBD2 CASSQDGGTGLAGGPLNEQFF TGTGCCAGCAGCCAAGATGGGGGGACAGGGTTAGCGGGAGGGCCCTTGAATGAGCAGTTCTTC
TRBJ2-4 - TRBV5-4 - CASSTSPAGPYQNIQYF TGTGCCAGCAGTACGAGCCCCGCGGGCCCCTACCAAAACATTCAGTACTTC
TRBJ2-2 - TRBV7-9 TRBD1 CASSFDRGITGELFF TGTGCCAGCAGCTTCGACAGGGGGATCACCGGGGAGCTGTTTTTT
TRBJ2-5 - TRBV6-5 TRBD2 CASSSHSGSYETQYF TGTGCCAGCAGTTCCCATAGCGGGAGTTATGAGACCCAGTACTTC
TRBJ2-7 - TRBV7-3 - CASSLIGQLGEQYF TGTGCCAGCAGCTTAATAGGACAATTGGGCGAGCAGTACTTC
TRBJ1-4 few TRBV24-1 - CATSPTESTNEKLFF TGTGCCACCAGCCCGACAGAATCAACTAATGAAAAACTGTTTTTT
TRBJ1-1 - TRBV7-3 - CASSLSSAAEAFF TGTGCCAGCAGCTTAAGCTCGGCGGCTGAAGCTTTCTTT
TRBJ2-5 - TRBV9 TRBD1 CASSVDGTGKETQYF TGTGCCAGCAGCGTAGACGGGACAGGGAAAGAGACCCAGTACTTC
TRBJ1-2 - TRBV9 - CASSAGAPLVDGYTF TGTGCCAGCAGCGCGGGAGCCCCCCTTGTTGATGGCTACACCTTC
TRBJ2-1 - TRBV3-1/TRBV3-2 - CASRKSGATHNEQFF TGTGCCAGCAGAAAGAGTGGGGCCACACACAATGAGCAGTTCTTC
TRBJ2-3 - TRBV4-2 TRBD2 CASSQAASGGYTDTQYF TGTGCCAGCAGCCAAGCGGCTAGCGGGGGCTACACAGATACGCAGTATTTT
TRBJ1-1 - TRBV20-1 TRBD1 CSAITGTGAFF TGCAGTGCTATAACAGGGACAGGAGCTTTCTTT
TRBJ2-1 - TRBV28 TRBD2 CASRGGLAETSYNEQFF TGTGCCAGCAGGGGCGGACTAGCGGAAACCTCCTACAATGAGCAGTTCTTC
TRBJ2-1 - TRBV1 - CTSSRPPGLRGCIEQFF TGCACCAGCAGCCGGCCGCCGGGACTACGCGGTTGCATTGAGCAGTTCTTC
TRBJ1-2 - TRBV29-1 - CSVEEAGYGYTF TGCAGCGTTGAAGAGGCGGGCTATGGCTACACCTTC
TRBJ2-1 - TRBV11-2 - CASSLIWAYGSYNEQFF TGTGCCAGTAGCTTAATTTGGGCCTATGGCTCCTACAATGAGCAGTTCTTC
TRBJ1-5 few TRBV7-2 TRBD1 CASSPTDRGGNQPQHF TGTGCCAGCAGCCCGACGGACAGGGGTGGCAATCAGCCCCAGCATTTT
TRBJ1-5 - TRBV28 - CASTGYTRSNQPQHF TGTGCCAGCACAGGGTACACGCGTAGCAATCAGCCCCAGCATTTT
TRBJ2-7 once TRBV5-1 - CASSFQGNHEQYF TGCGCCAGCAGCTTCCAGGGGAACCACGAGCAGTACTTC